Reported below is one T cell receptor beta chain. The antigen remains undetermined. This entry belongs to a study of T cell responses to AZD1222 COVID-19 vaccine. Study-wide results and caveats: Among spike-specific TCRs, nearly half reportedly target unmutated variant regions. Spike-specific TCR breadth and depth both grew after two AZD1222 doses. White British ancestry dominated among donors, who included more females, and clonal diversity was possibly underestimated.

Per germline, CDR1 LGHNA and CDR2 YSLEER. This CDR3 spans 15 amino acids. The V gene lost 0 bases and the J gene lost 5 bases, with 13 bases spanning the gap. Assay used: immunoSEQ multiplex PCR; TCRdb lists only in-frame clones, some missing. Of approximately 100,000 clones detected, about 89% appear once; the ten largest clones hold 3.3%. The sequenced sample was peripheral blood, obtained 28 days after the second dose of the MenACWY control vaccine. The chain has TRBV4-3 and TRBJ1-1, with D possibly being TRBD1 (5 bases). This TCR came from an adult who received the MenACWY meningococcal vaccine as a control. CDR3 in amino acids: CASSQDHAGWTEAFF. CDR3 coding DNA: TGCGCCAGCAGCCAAGATCACGCAGGGTGGACTGAAGCTTTCTTT.